This passage covers 24 T cell receptor beta chains from one sample sequenced in a study of blood T cell dynamics during melanoma immunotherapy. Time point indicated: week 3, after first cycle of checkpoint inhibitor. Only in-frame clones appear in the TCRdb table, and some are missing; sequencing was by immunoSEQ multiplex PCR. The table includes some 11,000 clones, 80% detected once. Sequenced here: blood, sampled from a patient treated with checkpoint blockade. The receptors derive from a human donor with melanoma.

The genes are TRBV19 and TRBJ2-7, with 12 bases that match TRBD1. J lost 5 bases, V lost 3 bases, and 5 bases had no gene match. Per the germline V gene, CDR1 is LNHDA and CDR2 is SQIVND (reference sequence). The CDR3 extends over 15 amino acids. The CDR3 loop is CASSMGDRGQDEQYF. The CDR3 DNA reads TGTGCCAGTAGTATGGGGGACAGGGGGCAGGACGAGCAGTACTTC.

This rearrangement joins TRBV7-9 to TRBJ1-6; 10 nucleotides line up with TRBD1. The germline V gene has CDR1 SEHNR and CDR2 FQNEAQ (reference sequence). J gave up 6 bases and V 3 bases, and 5 bases lay outside the gene matches. This CDR3 has 16 amino acids. CDR3 protein: CASSFPGQGLNSPLHF. As DNA, the CDR3 is TGTGCCAGCAGCTTTCCGGGACAGGGGCTTAATTCACCCCTCCACTTT.

A single count supports this clone. The chain's CDR3 is CASSLRDISNQPQHF. In DNA form, the CDR3 reads TGTGCCAGCAGTTTACGGGACATTAGCAATCAGCCCCAGCATTTT. The chain recombines TRBV6-1 with TRBJ1-5; maybe TRBD1 (6 bases). Per germline, CDR1 MNHNS and CDR2 SASEGT. The V end was cut by 5 bases, the J end by 0 bases, with 11 bases between. This CDR3 has 15 residues.

This chain links TRBV28 with TRBJ2-4; D perhaps matches TRBD1 (6 bases). The V end lost 3 bases, the J end lost 3 bases, and 15 bases lay between the germline ends. This CDR3 is built from 16 residues. CDR1 is MDHEN and CDR2 is SYDVKM in the germline V gene. The CDR3 is CASSFWSQGNKNIQYF. The CDR3 DNA reads TGTGCCAGCAGTTTTTGGTCACAGGGAAACAAAAACATTCAGTACTTC.

The chain uses TRBV6-5 and TRBJ2-3, with D perhaps assigned TRBD1 or TRBD2 (5 bases each). Per germline, CDR1 MNHEY and CDR2 SVGAGI. This CDR3 contains 15 residues. V lost 0 bases, J lost 5 bases, and 12 bases lay in between. The CDR3 sequence is CASSYSMGVGDTQYF. The CDR3 region has the DNA TGTGCCAGCAGTTACTCTATGGGGGTGGGAGATACGCAGTATTTT.

This clone was recorded a few times. The chain links TRBV6-6 to TRBJ2-3; unclear D gene. The V end lost 5 bases, the J end lost 0 bases, and 15 bases lay between the germline ends. CDR1 and CDR2 (germline): MNHNY, SVGAGI (reference sequence). The CDR3 is 16 amino acids. The CDR3 nucleotides read TGTGCCAGCAGTCCCGGAGTAGGTGCCAGCACAGATACGCAGTATTTT. Translating gives CASSPGVGASTDTQYF.

The chain carries TRBV9 and TRBJ2-1, with TRBD2 matching 12 bases. The germline V gene encodes CDR1 SGDLS and CDR2 YYNGEE. Germline trimming cut 3 bases from V and 5 bases from J; bases unmatched to any gene: 6. CDR3 length: 16 residues. CDR3 protein: CASSARTSGAHNEQFF. DNA of the CDR3: TGTGCCAGCAGCGCCCGGACTAGCGGGGCCCACAATGAGCAGTTCTTC.

The sample holds a few counts of this clone. The chain has TRBV2 and TRBJ2-2; D possibly uses TRBD1 or TRBD2 (5 bases each). V lost 7 bases to trimming and J lost 2 bases, with 11 bases between them. Germline values: CDR1 SNHLY, CDR2 FYNNEI. The CDR3 covers 14 residues. The CDR3 nucleotides read TGTGCCAGCATCTGGGGGAAAAACACCGGGGAGCTGTTTTTT. Translated: CASIWGKNTGELFF. The complete variable domain, with remaining parts taken from reference TRBV2 and TRBJ2-2, reads EPEVTQTPSHQVTQMGQEVILRCVPISNHLYFYWYRQILGQKVEFLVSFYNNEISEKSEIFDDQFSVERPDGSNFTLKIRSTKLEDSAMYFCASIWGKNTGELFFGEGSRLTVL.

The genes are TRBV7-2 and TRBJ2-3; D not certain. CDR1 is SGHTA and CDR2 is FQGNSA in the germline V gene. This CDR3 contains 15 residues. V was pared by 0 bases and J by 0 bases, with 7 bases between. The CDR3 DNA reads as TGTGCCAGCAGCTTAGCCCTTGCTAGCACAGATACGCAGTATTTT. Its protein product is CASSLALASTDTQYF. Full variable domain (outside the CDR3, taken from reference TRBV7-2 and TRBJ2-3): GAGVSQSPSNKVTEKGKDVELRCDPISGHTALYWYRQSLGQGLEFLIYFQGNSAPDKSGLPSDRFSAERTGGSVSTLTIQRTQQEDSAVYLCASSLALASTDTQYFGPGTRLTVL.

This clone was observed once. The chain has TRBV4-1 and TRBJ2-3; TRBD1 agrees at 10 bases. The CDR3 runs 14 residues. Unmatched junction bases numbered 3, after V lost 7 bases and J lost 2 bases. CDR1 is MGHRA and CDR2 is YSYEKL in the germline V gene. The CDR3 sequence: CASMDRGNTDTQYF. The CDR3 bases are TGCGCCAGCATGGACAGGGGGAACACAGATACGCAGTATTTT.

The rearrangement uses TRBV30 and TRBJ1-1; 8 bases are shared with TRBD1. After removal of 6 bases from V and 1 base from J, the junction contained 7 bases not matched to a gene. This CDR3 region has 14 residues. CDR1 and CDR2 from the germline V gene are GTSNPN and SVGIG (reference sequence). CDR3 DNA sequence: TGTGCCTGCCATCGGACAGGGAGGAACACTGAAGCTTTCTTT. This encodes CACHRTGRNTEAFF.

CDR3: CASSQDLGQGAGTQYF. In DNA form, the CDR3 reads TGCGCCAGCAGCCAAGATTTGGGACAGGGGGCAGGAACCCAGTACTTC. This chain links TRBV4-3 with TRBJ2-5, with 12 positions matching TRBD1. Germline V CDR1 and CDR2: LGHNA, YSLEER. Trimming removed 0 bases from V and 8 bases from J; junction bases left unmatched: 7. The CDR3 covers 16 residues.

The J gene is TRBJ1-3, the V gene TRBV19; no clear D. This CDR3 has 17 amino acids. The V and J ends lost 0 bases and 0 bases respectively, with 12 bases between them. Germline loops: CDR1 LNHDA, CDR2 SQIVND (reference sequence). CDR3 nucleotide sequence: TGTGCCAGTAGTATAGACTGGCCGCCGAGCTCTGGAAACACCATATATTTT. Its translation is CASSIDWPPSSGNTIYF.

This clone appeared once. CDR3 loop: CASSYSGQGWNEQFF. The CDR3 DNA sequence: TGTGCCAGCAGTTACTCGGGACAGGGGTGGAATGAGCAGTTCTTC. The chain joins TRBV6-5 to TRBJ2-1, with 10 bases matching TRBD1. J gave up 7 bases and V 0 bases, and 3 bases lay outside the gene matches. This CDR3 has 15 amino acids. Germline-derived CDR1 and CDR2 are MNHEY and SVGAGI.

The chain links TRBV5-5 to TRBJ2-7, with D possibly TRBD1 on 5 matching bases. Germline V CDR1 and CDR2: SGHKS, YYEKEE (reference sequence). Trimming pared 0 bases from V and 1 base from J, leaving 11 bases between. CDR3 length: 15 residues. In nucleotides, the CDR3 is TGTGCCAGCAGCTTGGGGGCAGGGATTTCCTACGAGCAGTACTTC. It translates to CASSLGAGISYEQYF.

The chain is built from TRBV7-9 and TRBJ2-1; D is possibly TRBD2 (5 bases). Between the trimmed V and J ends, which lost 2 bases and 2 bases, there was a span of 7 bases. The CDR3 runs 14 residues. Germline values: CDR1 SEHNR, CDR2 FQNEAQ (reference sequence). CDR3 sequence (DNA): TGTGCCAGCAGCTTATCCGGGGCCTACAATGAGCAGTTCTTC. Protein: CASSLSGAYNEQFF.

The CDR3 here is CASSSGEGRVGEKLFF. In DNA, the CDR3 is TGTGCCAGCAGCTCAGGGGAGGGGCGGGTCGGTGAAAAACTGTTTTTT. The rearrangement joins TRBV27 to TRBJ1-4, with a possible D match to TRBD1 (6 bases). Germline V gene lookup returns CDR1 MNHEY and CDR2 SMNVEV (reference sequence). Trimming removed 6 bases at V and 7 bases at J, with 21 bases between. The CDR3 is made up of 16 amino acids.

This rearrangement joins TRBV18 to TRBJ2-7, with 9 bases aligning to TRBD1. J lost 2 bases, V lost 4 bases, and 9 bases had no gene match. CDR1 and CDR2 from the germline V gene are KGHSH and LQKENI. The CDR3 is 16 amino acids. CDR3 region: CASSQQGTGLPYEQYF. The CDR3 nucleotides are TGTGCCAGCTCACAACAAGGGACAGGGTTGCCCTACGAGCAGTACTTC.

The chain carries TRBV7-6 and TRBJ2-1; a weak D match, TRBD1 (6 bases). Per the germline V gene, CDR1 is SGHVS and CDR2 is FNYEAQ. This CDR3 comprises 16 residues. V dropped 2 bases and J dropped 0 bases, with 11 bases sitting between them. As DNA, the CDR3 is TGTGCCAGCAGCTTAAACCAGGGGAGCTCCTACAATGAGCAGTTCTTC. As protein: CASSLNQGSSYNEQFF.

This chain connects TRBV30 to TRBJ1-6; 9 positions match TRBD1. Germline V CDR1 and CDR2: GTSNPN, SVGIG (reference sequence). The length of the CDR3 is 15 residues. J gave up 8 bases and V 2 bases, and 7 bases lay outside the gene matches. CDR3: CAWSLVGQGHSPLHF. The CDR3 coding sequence is TGTGCCTGGAGTCTGGTGGGACAGGGACATTCACCCCTCCACTTT.

The chain employs TRBV9 and TRBJ2-2, with D unclear. Germline V CDR1 and CDR2: SGDLS, YYNGEE. Trimming pared 0 bases from V and 4 bases from J, leaving 7 bases between. The CDR3 extends over 14 amino acids. CDR3 in amino acids: CASSVVPTTGELFF. For the CDR3, the DNA is TGTGCCAGCAGCGTAGTTCCCACCACCGGGGAGCTGTTTTTT.

This chain joins TRBV7-2 and TRBJ2-1, with D maybe TRBD2 (6 bases). CDR3 size: 12 residues. Per germline, CDR1 SGHTA and CDR2 FQGNSA. Deletions cut 8 bases from V and 8 bases from J, with 13 bases between. The CDR3 sequence is CASGKGGHEQFF. For the CDR3, the DNA is TGTGCCAGCGGAAAGGGAGGACATGAGCAGTTCTTC.

As regards this clone: Sequence at one end of the junction differs from germline and may be a read error. The chain links TRBV7-7 to TRBJ2-1; possible D gene TRBD1, 6 bases. The CDR3 is 13 residues long. CDR1 is SSHAT, CDR2 FNYEAQ, per germline (reference sequence). The CDR3 loop reads CASSDNRVGEQFF. The CDR3 DNA follows: TGTGCTAGCAGCGACAACAGGGTCGGTGAGCAGTTCTTC.

This chain uses TRBV19 with TRBJ1-5, with a possible D match to TRBD1 (5 bases). Trimming removed 6 bases at V and 4 bases at J, with 13 bases between. CDR3 length equals 14 residues. Germline CDR1 is LNHDA and CDR2 is SQIVND (reference sequence). CDR3 nucleotides: TGTGCCAGTAGGATGACGGGGGGGAATCAGCCCCAGCATTTT. The encoded protein is CASRMTGGNQPQHF.